This is a list of T cell receptor beta chains from one sample in a study of cytomegalovirus exposure and HLA in healthy donors. The repertoire was sequenced with immunoSEQ multiplex PCR; TCRdb's copy has only in-frame clones and lacks some. This sample has about 160,000 clones; approximately 88% occur once, and the top ten carry over 1.5%. Source material: PBMCs. Receptors were obtained from a woman younger than 35 in good health and CMV-seronegative. The CDR3 runs from the conserved cysteine through the conserved F or W.

V	J	CDR3
TRBV30	TRBJ1-1	CAWTNKGAPPPEAFF
TRBV6-6	TRBJ1-6	CASRTRQGSNNSPLHF
TRBV4-1	TRBJ2-5	CASSQDVNRQETQYF
TRBV19	TRBJ1-2	CASSTSPGQGIQNYGYTF
TRBV28	TRBJ2-7	CASSLPRTYEQYF
TRBV23-1	TRBJ1-2	CASSHHAGTGVYGYTF
TRBV19	TRBJ1-2	CASSEGALNYGYTF
TRBV4-1	TRBJ1-5	CASSKGQNQPQHF
TRBV5-1	TRBJ1-4	CASSRTQPGATNEKLFF
TRBV9	TRBJ1-1	CASSADWMNTEAFF
TRBV5-6	TRBJ1-4	CASSPTGPNEKLFF
TRBV5-6	TRBJ1-1	CASSTGLNRKNTEAFF
TRBV11-3	TRBJ2-7	CASSFIHGYEQYF
TRBV4-2	TRBJ1-2	CASSQETTENYGYTF
TRBV7-9	TRBJ2-3	CASSSRGSTDTQYF
TRBV5-1	TRBJ2-5	CASSDKETQYF
TRBV5-1	TRBJ2-5	CASSLGLANMLETQYF
TRBV25-1	TRBJ1-4	CASSEFIANEKLFF
TRBV7-8	TRBJ1-1	CASRVGGARTEAFF
TRBV9	TRBJ1-1	CAGSVNFNTEAFF
TRBV19	TRBJ1-4	CASSISRLGVEKLFF
TRBV6-5	TRBJ1-5	CASSYAGQQPQHF
TRBV5-4	TRBJ2-6	CASSPGQGKAANGLTF
TRBV19	TRBJ1-4	CARDRNEKLFF
TRBV4-2	TRBJ1-1	CASSQVSQGSTEAFF
TRBV6-9	TRBJ2-7	CASSHRAREQYF
TRBV10-1	TRBJ1-3	CASSELGSPSGNTIYF
TRBV5-1	TRBJ2-3	CASSLDGTSGATQYF
TRBV30	TRBJ2-1	CAWSGGQNEQFF
TRBV5-1	TRBJ2-3	CASSWARGGAADTQYF
TRBV9	TRBJ2-5	CASSVGGTGGLRETQYF
TRBV11-2	TRBJ2-7	CASSTLTGATYEQYF
TRBV5-1	TRBJ2-2	CASSDLRVGTGELFF
TRBV7-6	TRBJ1-4	CASSLEGQGRGKLFF
TRBV5-6	TRBJ1-1	CASRRILNTEAFF
TRBV6-5	TRBJ1-4	CASSPRTGYEKLFF
TRBV5-1	TRBJ2-1	CASSLAGGMGYNEQFF
TRBV27	TRBJ1-1	CASSLRRAGLNTEAFF
TRBV6-1	TRBJ2-7	CASSEGHIYEQYF
TRBV19	TRBJ1-3	CASSSRPGQGALAGNTIYF
TRBV5-1	TRBJ1-2	CASSSPRGREGHGYTF
TRBV6-1	TRBJ2-4	CASSEYGTSGKNIQYF
TRBV19	TRBJ1-1	CASSSGTGGLAEAFF
TRBV18	TRBJ2-5	CASSPGRVQETQYF
TRBV2	TRBJ1-1	CASRAREGMNTEAFF
TRBV10-3	TRBJ2-1	CAISWTSGGNEQFF
TRBV28	TRBJ1-6	CASSLFRVGGSSPLHF
TRBV5-1	TRBJ2-2	CASSNLGLLGELFF
TRBV6-5	TRBJ1-3	CASSRNQGNTIYF
TRBV5-4	TRBJ2-2	CASSLKQNTGELFF
TRBV30	TRBJ1-6	CAWSVLPGTGSGSPLHF
TRBV30	TRBJ2-5	CAWRPWRGGFIETQYF
TRBV15	TRBJ1-2	CATSPGQGGYGYTF
TRBV19	TRBJ1-1	CASSQFTGGMRAFF
TRBV5-1	TRBJ1-3	CASSLEPIGNTIYF